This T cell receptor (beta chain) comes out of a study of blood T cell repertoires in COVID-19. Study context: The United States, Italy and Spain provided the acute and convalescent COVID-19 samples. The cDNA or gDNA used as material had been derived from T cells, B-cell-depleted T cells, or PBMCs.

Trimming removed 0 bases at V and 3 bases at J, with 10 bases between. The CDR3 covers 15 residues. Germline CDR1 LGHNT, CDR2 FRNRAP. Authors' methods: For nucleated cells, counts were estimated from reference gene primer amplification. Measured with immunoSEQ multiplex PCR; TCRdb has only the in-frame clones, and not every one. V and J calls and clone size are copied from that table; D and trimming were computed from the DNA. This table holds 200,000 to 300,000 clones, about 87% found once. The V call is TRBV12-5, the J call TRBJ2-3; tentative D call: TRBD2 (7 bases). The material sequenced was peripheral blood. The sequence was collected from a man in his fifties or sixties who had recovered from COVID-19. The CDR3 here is CASGLVGGPTDTQYF. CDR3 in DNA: TGTGCTAGTGGTTTGGTGGGGGGGCCGACAGATACGCAGTATTTT.